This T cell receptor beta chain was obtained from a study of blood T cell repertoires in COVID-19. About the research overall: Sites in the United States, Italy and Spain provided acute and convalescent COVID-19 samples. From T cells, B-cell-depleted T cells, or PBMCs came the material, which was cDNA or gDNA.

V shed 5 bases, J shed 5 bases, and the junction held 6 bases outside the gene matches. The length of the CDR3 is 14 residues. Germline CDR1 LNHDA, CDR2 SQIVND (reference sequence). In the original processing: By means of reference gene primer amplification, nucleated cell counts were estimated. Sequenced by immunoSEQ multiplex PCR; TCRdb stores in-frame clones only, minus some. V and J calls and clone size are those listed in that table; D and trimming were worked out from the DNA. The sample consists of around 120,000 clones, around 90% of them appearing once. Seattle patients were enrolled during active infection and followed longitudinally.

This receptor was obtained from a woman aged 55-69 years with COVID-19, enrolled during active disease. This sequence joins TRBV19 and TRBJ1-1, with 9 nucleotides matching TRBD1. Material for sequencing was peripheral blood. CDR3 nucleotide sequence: TGTGCCAGTAGTGTTGACAGGGGGAGTACTGAAGCTTTCTTT. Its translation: CASSVDRGSTEAFF.